This TCR beta chain derives from a study of shared clonotypes between healthy human individuals. Germline V lookup: CDR1 SGHDN, CDR2 FVKESK. The CDR3 length is 16 residues. After removal of 7 bases from V and 3 bases from J, the junction contained 9 bases not matched to a gene. Unsorted samples relied on 80 million to 95 million PBMCs, which served as the source of genomic DNA. Several immunoSEQ plates held equal portions of the genomic DNA taken from each subset. Replicate PCRs for unsorted PBMC used around 280 ng DNA (around 29,000 T cell genomes). Sequenced by immunoSEQ multiplex PCR; TCRdb stores in-frame clones only, minus some. The data contain 450,000 to 600,000 clones, 60% to 85% of them singletons. Study results and limitations: The donor pool, a small one, limited the genetic and exposure-history diversity represented.

For this clone: As yet, its antigen is unknown.

The sample taken for sequencing was PBMCs. The chain has TRBV14 and TRBJ1-4; 9 nucleotides line up with TRBD1. The receptor's source is a woman aged 40 to 50 in good health. Some clones in this sample may be carry-over from other donors' samples. CDR3 loop: CASTPPDRGPNEKLFF. DNA of the CDR3: TGTGCCAGCACCCCCCCGGACAGGGGCCCTAATGAAAAACTGTTTTTT.